The clone carrying this TCR beta chain was found a few times. Its cognate antigen is unknown. TCRdb re-called the reads with MiXCR, one entry per CDR3 protein. The sample contains 250,000 to 300,000 distinct CDR3 sequences, roughly 24% of which appear only once. This entry comes from a study of T cell repertoires in cytomegalovirus infection. Study findings and constraints: HLA-C-restricted CMV-specific TCR beta clonotypes prevailed in the ex vivo response.

The CDR3 spans 19 residues. Germline CDR1 is SGHRS and CDR2 is YFSETQ. V gave up 4 bases and J gave up 8 bases, with 31 bases separating them. The rearrangement links TRBV5-1 to TRBJ2-1; D ambiguous. This receptor was taken from a human donor in good health (CMV status not recorded). Some clones in this sample may be carry-over from other donors' samples. Sequenced input: PBMCs. Here the CDR3 DNA reads TGCGCCAGCAGCCCCCGCCTAGGTAGCCCAACGAAAGTAGCCGATGAGCAGTTCTTC. Translation: CASSPRLGSPTKVADEQFF. The full variable domain, with the rest looked up from reference TRBV5-1 and TRBJ2-1, is KAGVTQTPRYLIKTRGQQVTLSCSPISGHRSVSWYQQTPGQGLQFLFEYFSETQRNKGNFPGRFSGRQFSNSRSEMNVSTLELGDSALYLCASSPRLGSPTKVADEQFFGPGTRLTVL.